These 13 T cell receptor beta chains originate from one sample sequenced in a study of OX40 agonist ivuxolimab in advanced cancers. Produced via immunoSEQ multiplex PCR; TCRdb's table is partial and in-frame only. The sample records 30,000 to 45,000 clones, 80% to 85% being singletons. The sequencing here drew on CD4+ or CD8+ T cells sorted from blood, taken in a trial of the OX40 agonist ivuxolimab. The origin of the receptors is an adult with an advanced solid tumor such as melanoma, head and neck, liver or kidney cancer.

The CDR3, as DNA: TGTGCCAGCAGCCGAGGGGGGGACGGGGAGCTGTTTTTT. This gives the protein CASSRGGDGELFF. V is TRBV7-8 and J is TRBJ2-2, with D possibly TRBD2 on 7 matching bases. Germline loops: CDR1 SGHVS, CDR2 FQNEAQ. This CDR3 is built from 13 residues. Trimming left V 5 bases short and J 7 bases short, with 11 bases between.

The rearrangement joins TRBV4-2 to TRBJ1-5; D is ambiguous. The CDR3 has 16 residues. V lost 0 bases and J 2 bases, leaving 11 bases between the germline ends. Per the germline V gene, CDR1 is LGHNA and CDR2 is YNFKEQ. The CDR3 bases are TGTGCCAGCAGCCAAGACACGGTAGCGGGCAATCAGCCCCAGCATTTT. Its protein is CASSQDTVAGNQPQHF.

The CDR3 loop reads CASSVGGSFGNEQFF. The CDR3 region has the DNA TGTGCCAGCAGCGTAGGCGGGAGTTTCGGCAATGAGCAGTTCTTC. The J gene is TRBJ2-1, the V gene TRBV9, with 7 bases fitting TRBD2. The germline gives CDR1 SGDLS, CDR2 YYNGEE. CDR3 length: 15 amino acids. The trim removed 0 bases at V and 6 bases at J, leaving 6 bases unmatched.

This CDR3 is CASSRQARNSPLHF. The CDR3 DNA follows: TGTGCCAGCAGCAGACAGGCTCGGAATTCACCCCTCCACTTT. The rearrangement uses TRBV5-8 and TRBJ1-6, with D possibly TRBD1 on 6 matching bases. V dropped 4 bases and J dropped 7 bases, with 12 bases sitting between them. Germline CDR1 is SGHTS and CDR2 is YDEGEE. The CDR3 has 14 amino acids.

The V gene is TRBV28, the J gene TRBJ2-3, with D hard to call. Between the trimmed V and J ends, which lost 5 bases and 3 bases, there was a span of 6 bases. Per the germline V gene, CDR1 is MDHEN and CDR2 is SYDVKM. The CDR3 is 12 amino acids. CDR3 in amino acids: CASSPETDTQYF. CDR3 in DNA: TGTGCCAGCAGTCCTGAAACAGATACGCAGTATTTT.

The V call is TRBV5-8, the J call TRBJ2-4; 8 bases align to TRBD1. Germline V gene lookup returns CDR1 SGHTS and CDR2 YDEGEE. The CDR3 covers 14 residues. V gave up 3 bases and J gave up 3 bases; unmatched junction bases: 2. CDR3 in amino acids: CASSSDRVKNIQYF. CDR3 DNA sequence: TGTGCCAGCAGCTCGGACAGGGTCAAAAACATTCAGTACTTC.

This chain connects TRBV7-2 to TRBJ2-5; maybe TRBD1 (6 bases). Germline CDR1 is SGHTA and CDR2 is FQGNSA. V was shortened by 5 bases and J by 8 bases, with 18 bases between the two germline ends. The CDR3 loop spans 14 amino acids. The CDR3, as DNA: TGTGCCAGCAGCCTCGGACAGTCCAAGAGAACCCAGTACTTC. Translated: CASSLGQSKRTQYF.

This chain joins TRBV2 and TRBJ1-4, with 9 bases matching TRBD1. CDR1 is SNHLY, CDR2 FYNNEI, per germline. Trimming removed 7 bases from V and 2 bases from J; junction bases left unmatched: 8. The CDR3 extends over 16 amino acids. CDR3 in DNA: TGTGCCAGCAAGATAGGACAGGGGAGGACTAATGAAAAACTGTTTTTT. Amino acids: CASKIGQGRTNEKLFF.

The rearrangement joins TRBV6-5 to TRBJ1-1; 10 bases are a match to TRBD1. J was trimmed by 8 bases and V by 8 bases; bases with no gene match: 2. There are 11 residues in the CDR3. Germline CDR1 reads MNHEY; CDR2 reads SVGAGI. In DNA form, the CDR3 reads TGTGCCAGCGGGGGACAGGGGGAAGCTTTCTTT. Protein product: CASGGQGEAFF.

Remarks on this clone: Mismatch with germline at one junction end may stem from a read error. The chain employs TRBV7-7 and TRBJ1-1, with D perhaps TRBD1 (6 bases). This CDR3 is 13 amino acids long. The germline V gene encodes CDR1 SSHAT and CDR2 FNYEAQ (reference sequence). CDR3 nucleotides: TGTGCTAGCAGCTTAGGCCAGGGGTCCAAAGCTTTCTTT. Its protein is CASSLGQGSKAFF.

The V and J genes are TRBV28 and TRBJ1-1; TRBD1 is a possible D gene (6 bases). V was cut by 10 bases and J by 3 bases, with 12 bases left in between. This CDR3 is 12 amino acids long. From germline, CDR1 is MDHEN and CDR2 SYDVKM. The CDR3 region is CATIQGYTEAFF. DNA for the CDR3: TGTGCCACTATACAGGGCTACACTGAAGCTTTCTTT.

This chain joins TRBV18 and TRBJ2-5; 11 nucleotides align to TRBD1. The CDR3 extends over 15 amino acids. V gave up 6 bases and J gave up 5 bases; unmatched junction bases: 8. Germline CDR1 KGHSH, CDR2 LQKENI. In DNA form, the CDR3 reads TGTGCCAGCTCCCACGGGACAGGGGGAATGGAGACCCAGTACTTC. Protein product: CASSHGTGGMETQYF. Using reference TRBV18 and TRBJ2-5 for the parts outside the CDR3, the full variable domain is NAGVMQNPRHLVRRRGQEARLRCSPMKGHSHVYWYRQLPEEGLKFMVYLQKENIIDESGMPKERFSAEFPKEGPSILRIQQVVRGDSAAYFCASSHGTGGMETQYFGPGTRLLVL.

This rearrangement joins TRBV10-3 to TRBJ1-2, with D possibly matching TRBD1 (5 bases). Per germline, CDR1 ENHRY and CDR2 SYGVKD. V was pared by 10 bases and J by 8 bases, with 17 bases between. The CDR3 extends over 12 amino acids. CDR3 nucleotides: TGTGCCACCGGGACGGACGGTCCAGGCTACACCTTC. It is translated as CATGTDGPGYTF.